The next 30 T cell receptor beta chains were all read from a single sample in a study of T-cell memory formation after mild COVID-19. TCRdb used MiXCR to reprocess the 5' RACE reads, holding one entry per CDR3 protein. The table has approximately 290,000 distinct CDR3 sequences, 19% seen once. Sequencing was done on a sample of PBMCs or a T cell subset sorted from them (not recorded which). These receptors came from a man in his late teens or twenties who had mild COVID-19 (a few samples of this study predate the infection). Cell type and time point are not known.

V gene TRBV12-3 or TRBV12-4 combines with J gene TRBJ2-4; weak D call: TRBD1 (5 bases). The CDR3 is 13 amino acids. With 3 bases removed from V and 6 bases from J, the gap between germline ends came to 9 bases. The CDR3 here is CASSLAGINIQYF. In nucleotides, the CDR3 is TGTGCCAGCAGTTTGGCAGGGATAAACATTCAGTACTTC.

The chain uses TRBV12-3 or TRBV12-4 and TRBJ1-5; maybe TRBD1 (6 bases). There are 16 residues in the CDR3. V lost 5 bases to trimming and J lost 0 bases, with 14 bases between them. CDR3 residues: CASSPGGGYSNQPQHF. The CDR3, as DNA: TGTGCCAGCAGTCCGGGAGGGGGGTATAGCAATCAGCCCCAGCATTTT.

The chain is built from TRBV28 and TRBJ2-7, with D maybe TRBD1 (6 bases). The CDR3 consists of 13 residues. The germline V and J ends were trimmed by 5 bases and 3 bases, with 11 bases remaining between them. Germline CDR1 and CDR2: MDHEN and SYDVKM. The CDR3 loop is CASSPDSIYEQYV. CDR3 sequence (DNA): TGTGCCAGCAGTCCGGACAGTATCTACGAGCAGTACGTC.

The CDR3 reads CASSFRWGATSPLHF. The CDR3 region has the DNA TGTGCCAGCAGCTTCCGGTGGGGGGCCACTTCACCCCTCCACTTT. The rearrangement links TRBV6-5 to TRBJ1-6, with D possibly TRBD1 on 6 matching bases. CDR3 length: 15 amino acids. Germline CDR1 and CDR2: MNHEY and SVGAGI. Trimming took off 6 bases at V and 9 bases at J, with 18 bases between the two ends.

This clonotype was counted a few times. The chain combines TRBV4-3 with TRBJ2-3; 7 nucleotides agree with TRBD2. V lost 0 bases to trimming and J lost 2 bases; unmatched junction nucleotides: 5. There are 16 residues in the CDR3. The germline V gene encodes CDR1 LGHNA and CDR2 YSLEER. The CDR3 sequence is CASSQDPSGYTDTQYF. Written as DNA, the CDR3 is TGCGCCAGCAGCCAAGATCCTAGCGGCTACACAGATACGCAGTATTTT.

V gene TRBV3-1 combines with J gene TRBJ2-5, with TRBD1 identical over 9 bases. Germline V gene lookup returns CDR1 LGHDT and CDR2 YNNKEL (reference sequence). The CDR3 extends over 14 amino acids. With V trimmed by 2 bases and J by 3 bases, 1 base remained unmatched. The CDR3 nucleotides are TGTGCCAGCAGCCAATGGGACAGGGAAGAGACCCAGTACTTC. Translating gives CASSQWDREETQYF.

Only a few counts were recorded for this clonotype. The chain carries TRBV6-1 and TRBJ1-4; D unresolved. Per the germline V gene, CDR1 is MNHNS and CDR2 is SASEGT. V was trimmed by 5 bases and J by 6 bases, leaving 13 bases between them. The CDR3 contains 14 residues. CDR3 loop: CASSRSNRDEKLFF. The CDR3 nucleotides are TGTGCCAGCAGTCGGAGTAATCGGGATGAAAAACTGTTTTTT.

The table lists this clonotype with many counts. The rearrangement joins TRBV5-1 to TRBJ2-2; D is unresolved. V dropped 5 bases and J dropped 7 bases, with 12 bases sitting between them. The CDR3 is 13 amino acids. CDR1 and CDR2 from the germline V gene are SGHRS and YFSETQ. CDR3 residues: CASRAHKDGELFF. In DNA form, the CDR3 reads TGCGCCAGCAGGGCTCACAAGGACGGGGAGCTGTTTTTT. The full variable domain, in which reference TRBV5-1 and TRBJ2-2 provide the parts outside the CDR3, is KAGVTQTPRYLIKTRGQQVTLSCSPISGHRSVSWYQQTPGQGLQFLFEYFSETQRNKGNFPGRFSGRQFSNSRSEMNVSTLELGDSALYLCASRAHKDGELFFGEGSRLTVL.

This sequence joins TRBV10-3 and TRBJ1-1; no firm D call. Germline V CDR1 and CDR2: ENHRY, SYGVKD. The ends were cut back, 7 bases at V and 5 bases at J, with 17 bases in the middle. The CDR3 has 14 amino acids. The CDR3: CAITRTGRETEAFF. CDR3 nucleotide sequence: TGTGCCATCACTCGGACGGGGAGGGAAACTGAAGCTTTCTTT.

The chain joins TRBV20-1 to TRBJ2-7, with 7 bases fitting TRBD1. CDR1 and CDR2 from the germline V gene are DFQATT and SNEGSKA (reference sequence). Losses at the gene ends were 6 bases for V and 3 bases for J; bases not matched to a gene: 5. The CDR3 sequence is 12 residues long. DNA of the CDR3: TGCAGTGCCTGGGACAGCGGCTACGAGCAGTACTTC. This sequence encodes CSAWDSGYEQYF.

The V gene is TRBV5-1, the J gene TRBJ2-1; D possibly corresponds to TRBD2 (5 bases). CDR3 size: 11 residues. Germline values: CDR1 SGHRS, CDR2 YFSETQ. V was clipped by 4 bases and J by 10 bases, with 9 bases between them. CDR3 sequence: CASSASMEQFF. The DNA of the CDR3 is TGCGCCAGCAGCGCTAGCATGGAGCAGTTCTTC.

V gene TRBV28 combines with J gene TRBJ2-5; TRBD2 matches 8 bases. The CDR3 has 16 residues. The V and J ends lost 5 bases and 7 bases, in that order; junction bases with no gene match: 15. Germline CDR1 is MDHEN and CDR2 is SYDVKM. DNA of the CDR3: TGTGCCAGCAGTACCCCCTTAGACTATGCGGGGGGGACCCAGTACTTC. It encodes CASSTPLDYAGGTQYF.

V and J are TRBV7-2 and TRBJ2-1; 7 nucleotides match TRBD2. Looked up from germline, CDR1 is SGHTA and CDR2 is FQGNSA. CDR3 length equals 15 residues. The V gene end was trimmed by 4 bases and the J gene end by 7 bases; junction bases not matched to a gene: 10. CDR3 nucleotide sequence: TGTGCCAGCAGCTCCCAGGGAGGGTGGAGAAATGAGCAGTTCTTC. This gives the protein CASSSQGGWRNEQFF. Using reference TRBV7-2 and TRBJ2-1 for the parts outside the CDR3, the full variable domain is GAGVSQSPSNKVTEKGKDVELRCDPISGHTALYWYRQSLGQGLEFLIYFQGNSAPDKSGLPSDRFSAERTGGSVSTLTIQRTQQEDSAVYLCASSSQGGWRNEQFFGPGTRLTVL.

The rearrangement uses TRBV7-8 and TRBJ2-1, with D possibly being TRBD2 (6 bases). This CDR3 comprises 17 residues. Germline V lookup: CDR1 SGHVS, CDR2 FQNEAQ. V lost 1 base, J lost 7 bases, and 20 bases lay in between. CDR3 DNA: TGTGCCAGCAGCTTAGGTATTACTAGCAGCCGAATTAATGAGCAGTTCTTC. It encodes CASSLGITSSRINEQFF.

This clonotype occurred many times. This chain connects TRBV28 to TRBJ1-1; D is possibly TRBD1 (5 bases). Germline CDR1 MDHEN, CDR2 SYDVKM. With 8 bases removed from V and 4 bases from J, the gap between germline ends came to 11 bases. The CDR3 runs to 12 residues. The CDR3 reads CASLRGGTEAFF. The DNA for the CDR3 is TGTGCCAGCCTTCGGGGGGGCACTGAAGCTTTCTTT.

The table lists this clonotype with a few counts. The V call is TRBV7-6, the J call TRBJ2-6, with D possibly being TRBD2 (5 bases). The CDR3 covers 16 residues. Trimming shortened V by 7 bases and J by 0 bases, and 13 bases separated the two germline ends. CDR1 and CDR2 from the germline V gene are SGHVS and FNYEAQ. Written as DNA, the CDR3 is TGTGCCAGCATGAGGGTTTGGGGCTCTGGGGCCAACGTCCTGACTTTC. Encoded protein: CASMRVWGSGANVLTF. Combining the CDR3 with reference TRBV7-6 and TRBJ2-6 gives the whole variable domain GAGVSQSPRYKVTKRGQDVALRCDPISGHVSLYWYRQALGQGPEFLTYFNYEAQQDKSGLPNDRFSAERPEGSISTLTIQRTEQRDSAMYRCASMRVWGSGANVLTFGAGSRLTVL.

This clonotype has ten or more counts. The J gene is TRBJ2-2, the V gene TRBV5-6; the match to TRBD1 covers 8 bases. This CDR3 has 15 residues. After removal of 3 bases from V and 4 bases from J, the junction contained 5 bases not matched to a gene. Per the germline V gene, CDR1 is SGHDT and CDR2 is YYEEEE. CDR3 in amino acids: CASSYQGAGTGELFF. CDR3 DNA: TGTGCCAGCAGCTACCAGGGGGCCGGCACCGGGGAGCTGTTTTTT.

Ten or more counts support this clonotype. The V call is TRBV10-3, the J call TRBJ2-3; 7 positions agree with TRBD1. V lost 10 bases to trimming and J lost 2 bases; unmatched junction nucleotides: 9. Germline CDR1 reads ENHRY; CDR2 reads SYGVKD. This CDR3 is built from 14 residues. The CDR3 reads CATTGDTDTDTQYF. The CDR3 DNA reads as TGTGCCACCACAGGGGATACAGACACAGATACGCAGTATTTT.

This chain uses TRBV5-1 with TRBJ2-3; D is possibly TRBD2 (7 bases). CDR3 length equals 16 residues. CDR1 and CDR2 (germline): SGHRS, YFSETQ. Trimming took 4 bases from V and 2 from J, leaving 17 bases between them. The CDR3, as DNA: TGCGCCAGCAGCAACCCTGGCGGGGGCCTCACAGATACGCAGTATTTT. The encoded protein is CASSNPGGGLTDTQYF.

This chain connects TRBV4-1 to TRBJ2-2; D is tentatively TRBD1 or TRBD2 (5 bases each). Trimming removed 3 bases from V and 7 bases from J, with 15 bases in between. This CDR3 comprises 15 residues. Germline V gives CDR1 MGHRA, CDR2 YSYEKL. The CDR3 region has the DNA TGCGCCAGCAGCCAGCCCGGGACCCGGAGCGGGGAGCTGTTTTTT. This translates into CASSQPGTRSGELFF.

A note on this clonotype: It may be a read error: a sequence one base away is much more abundant. The CDR3 ends on some other residue instead of the conserved phenylalanine or tryptophan, so this is likely a read error. The DNA is omitted, as the CDR3 cannot be located on it reliably, and the CDR3 follows TCRdb's listing. V usage is TRBV7-2 and J usage is TRBJ2-1; the listed D gene, TRBD1, was not tested against the DNA. The CDR3 numbers 12 amino acids, ends counted. CDR1 and CDR2 from the germline V gene are SGHTA and FQGNSA. CDR3 protein: CASSLDWTGWFL.

The chain has TRBV6-1 and TRBJ1-5; no clear D gene. V lost 2 bases, J lost 3 bases, and 8 bases lay in between. The germline V gene has CDR1 MNHNS and CDR2 SASEGT. The CDR3 loop spans 14 amino acids. This chain's CDR3 is CASSEIGPNQPQHF. The CDR3 region has the DNA TGTGCCAGCAGTGAAATAGGCCCCAATCAGCCCCAGCATTTT.

This clonotype was recorded many times. This chain connects TRBV12-3 or TRBV12-4 to TRBJ2-3; 8 bases agree with TRBD2. The CDR3 has 14 residues. V lost 5 bases to trimming and J lost 6 bases; unmatched junction nucleotides: 7. CDR3: CASSPGLGGDTQYF. CDR3 coding DNA: TGTGCCAGCAGTCCGGGACTAGGGGGTGATACGCAGTATTTT.

CDR3 DNA sequence: TGTGCCAGCAGTTACTCGGTGGCGGGGGAGCAGTACTTC. Its protein product is CASSYSVAGEQYF. The rearrangement joins TRBV6-2 or TRBV6-3 to TRBJ2-7, with D possibly matching TRBD2 (6 bases). This CDR3 contains 13 residues. The germline V gene encodes CDR1 MNHEY and CDR2 SVGEGT. The V and J ends lost 0 bases and 7 bases respectively, with 10 bases between them.

This clonotype has more than one count but fewer than ten. The chain carries TRBV15 and TRBJ2-7, with 8 positions matching TRBD2. This CDR3 has 15 residues. The junction had 6 bases not matched to a gene; V was cut back by 0 bases and J by 5 bases. Per germline, CDR1 LNHNV and CDR2 YYDKDF (reference sequence). DNA for the CDR3: TGTGCCACCAGCAGAGATCGGGCGGGGGGCGACGAGCAGTACTTC. This sequence encodes CATSRDRAGGDEQYF.

The V gene is TRBV29-1, the J gene TRBJ2-1, with D tentatively TRBD2 (6 bases). There are 12 residues in the CDR3. The germline V gene encodes CDR1 SQVTM and CDR2 ANQGSEA. Trimming removed 3 bases at V and 6 bases at J, with 9 bases between. The CDR3: CSVDGRLNEQFF. CDR3 in DNA: TGCAGCGTTGACGGGAGACTCAATGAGCAGTTCTTC.

This clonotype has more than one count but fewer than ten. The J gene is TRBJ1-1, the V gene TRBV6-5, with 8 positions matching TRBD1. The CDR3 has 14 amino acids. V was pared by 4 bases and J by 10 bases, with 11 bases of the junction left unmatched. Germline V lookup: CDR1 MNHEY, CDR2 SVGAGI. The DNA of the CDR3 is TGTGCCAGCAGTTCTTACCAAACCGGGACAGGAGCTTTCTTT. Encoded protein: CASSSYQTGTGAFF.

This clonotype has only a few counts. The J gene is TRBJ2-7, the V gene TRBV30, with D possibly being TRBD2 (5 bases). Trimming removed 0 bases from V and 3 bases from J, with 12 bases in between. The germline V gene encodes CDR1 GTSNPN and CDR2 SVGIG (reference sequence). This CDR3 comprises 14 residues. The DNA for the CDR3 is TGTGCCTGGAGTGTAGGAGGTGTTGGCTACGAGCAGTACTTC. Translating it yields CAWSVGGVGYEQYF. The full variable domain, with the rest looked up from reference TRBV30 and TRBJ2-7, is SQTIHQWPATLVQPVGSPLSLECTVEGTSNPNLYWYRQAAGRGLQLLFYSVGIGQISSEVPQNLSASRPQDRQFILSSKKLLLSDSGFYLCAWSVGGVGYEQYFGPGTRLTVT.

The chain is built from TRBV7-9 and TRBJ2-3; 8 positions agree with TRBD1. The CDR3 is 15 amino acids. Trimming removed 4 bases from V and 2 bases from J; junction bases left unmatched: 5. Looked up from germline, CDR1 is SEHNR and CDR2 is FQNEAQ (reference sequence). CDR3 nucleotides: TGTGCCAGCAGCTCCAGACAGGGGTACACAGATACGCAGTATTTT. It specifies CASSSRQGYTDTQYF.

The chain carries TRBV12-3 or TRBV12-4 and TRBJ1-2; 9 positions agree with TRBD1. This CDR3 has 15 amino acids. V gave up 6 bases and J gave up 4 bases; unmatched junction bases: 9. The CDR3 coding sequence is TGTGCCAGCAGCCAGGTCGGACAGGGGAGCTATGGCTACACCTTC. This gives the protein CASSQVGQGSYGYTF.